The 11 T cell receptor beta chains reported below all come from one sample, sequenced in a study of cytomegalovirus exposure and HLA in healthy donors. Measured with immunoSEQ multiplex PCR; TCRdb has only the in-frame clones, and not every one. The profile covers roughly 350,000 clones, with approximately 90% appearing a single time and 0.84% taken by the ten largest. The sample was PBMCs. The receptors come from a woman aged 18-29 years in good health and CMV-seronegative.

The chain links TRBV7-3 to TRBJ2-7, with 8 bases that match TRBD1. Per germline, CDR1 SGHTA and CDR2 FQGTGA. The CDR3 covers 17 residues. Trimming cost V 5 bases and J 6 bases; bases outside gene matches: 18. The CDR3 DNA sequence: TGTGCCAGCAGCAGCGGGCCCTGGGACCAGGGGGCGTCCGAGCAGTACTTC. Its translation is CASSSGPWDQGASEQYF.

V gene TRBV28 combines with J gene TRBJ2-7, with TRBD2 identical over 12 bases. The CDR3 consists of 16 residues. After removal of 2 bases from V and 2 bases from J, the junction contained 4 bases not matched to a gene. Per the germline V gene, CDR1 is MDHEN and CDR2 is SYDVKM. Here the CDR3 reads CASSLEGLAGPYEQYF. In nucleotides, the CDR3 is TGTGCCAGCAGTTTAGAAGGACTAGCGGGACCCTACGAGCAGTACTTC.

The rearrangement joins TRBV27 to TRBJ2-1; 7 nucleotides agree with TRBD2. The CDR3 consists of 17 residues. CDR1 is MNHEY and CDR2 is SMNVEV in the germline V gene (reference sequence). Germline trimming cut 4 bases from V and 7 bases from J; bases unmatched to any gene: 16. The CDR3 sequence is CASSSSRGGNQVNEQFF. The CDR3 DNA sequence: TGTGCCAGCAGTTCCTCCCGGGGAGGGAACCAGGTAAATGAGCAGTTCTTC.

V is TRBV10-2 and J is TRBJ2-3; D not resolved. V was shortened by 3 bases and J by 6 bases, with 13 bases between the two germline ends. The CDR3 totals 14 residues. Germline CDR1 WSHSY, CDR2 SAAADI. CDR3 nucleotide sequence: TGCGCCAGCAGTGACCAAAACGAACTTGATACGCAGTATTTT. Its translation: CASSDQNELDTQYF.

The chain recombines TRBV18 with TRBJ1-2; 8 bases are shared with TRBD1. The germline CDR1 and CDR2 sequences are KGHSH and LQKENI. Losses at the gene ends were 0 bases for V and 1 base for J; bases not matched to a gene: 7. The length of the CDR3 is 17 residues. The CDR3 protein is CASSPPSGQESNYGYTF. CDR3 DNA sequence: TGTGCCAGCTCACCACCATCGGGACAGGAGAGTAACTATGGCTACACCTTC.

The chain couples TRBV27 to TRBJ2-2; a possible D gene is TRBD2 (5 bases). Germline-derived CDR1 and CDR2 are MNHEY and SMNVEV (reference sequence). Trimming shortened V by 4 bases and J by 1 base, and 13 bases separated the two germline ends. This CDR3 comprises 16 residues. The CDR3 nucleotides are TGTGCCAGCAGTTCCGGACTGGTGGTGAACACCGGGGAGCTGTTTTTT. It is translated as CASSSGLVVNTGELFF.

The chain couples TRBV7-2 to TRBJ1-5; TRBD1 might be the D (6 bases). The V gene's germline CDR1 is SGHTA and CDR2 FQGNSA. V was cut by 1 base and J by 6 bases, with 10 bases left in between. CDR3 length equals 14 residues. This CDR3 reads CASSLGGRGQPQHF. The CDR3 bases are TGTGCCAGCAGCTTAGGGGGGCGAGGTCAGCCCCAGCATTTT.

The V and J genes are TRBV4-2 and TRBJ2-5, with 7 nucleotides matching TRBD2. CDR1 and CDR2 (germline): LGHNA, YNFKEQ. The V and J ends lost 0 bases and 4 bases, in that order; junction bases with no gene match: 8. CDR3 size: 16 residues. The CDR3 DNA reads TGTGCCAGCAGCCAAGATCAGCGGGGTGACGGAGAGACCCAGTACTTC. This codes for CASSQDQRGDGETQYF.

This clone came up a few times. The V call is TRBV10-3, the J call TRBJ2-7; TRBD2 aligns across 8 bases. The germline gives CDR1 ENHRY, CDR2 SYGVKD. Trimming removed 4 bases from V and 0 bases from J; junction bases left unmatched: 5. The CDR3 runs 15 residues. The CDR3 nucleotides are TGTGCCATCAGTGGGGGCGGGAGGTTCTCCTACGAGCAGTACTTC. This translates into CAISGGGRFSYEQYF.

This rearrangement joins TRBV19 to TRBJ1-5; possibly TRBD1 for D (5 bases). CDR1 is LNHDA, CDR2 SQIVND, per germline (reference sequence). Trimming left V 6 bases short and J 0 bases short, with 6 bases between. This CDR3 has 13 residues. CDR3 bases: TGTGCCAGTAGGGACAATAGCAATCAGCCCCAGCATTTT. As protein: CASRDNSNQPQHF. Using reference TRBV19 and TRBJ1-5 for the parts outside the CDR3, the full variable domain is DGGITQSPKYLFRKEGQNVTLSCEQNLNHDAMYWYRQDPGQGLRLIYYSQIVNDFQKGDIAEGYSVSREKKESFPLTVTSAQKNPTAFYLCASRDNSNQPQHFGDGTRLSIL.

This chain uses TRBV27 with TRBJ2-2; TRBD2 matches at 10 bases. The CDR3 is 16 amino acids. Germline CDR1 and CDR2: MNHEY and SMNVEV (reference sequence). Trimming at V came to 3 bases and at J to 3 bases, leaving 4 bases not matched to a gene. Here the CDR3 DNA reads TGTGCCAGCAGTTTGACTAGCGGGTTGCACACCGGGGAGCTGTTTTTT. Translated: CASSLTSGLHTGELFF.